Below, 2 T cell receptor delta chains from the same sample are listed, as sequenced in a study of gamma-delta T cells after stem cell transplantation. TCRdb ran CATT on the RT-PCR reads. Seen here are around 2,500 delta-chain clones, roughly 3% observed once, and the top ten hold 35% to 45%. Sequences were obtained from gamma-delta T cells. The receptors come from a human donor. It is not recorded whose cells these are; they may come from a transplant donor.

This clone was seen only a few times. Since a far larger clone is one base different, this is likely a read error. Other nucleotide sequences in the sample specify the same CDR3. The chain is built from TRDV2 and TRDJ1; 10 nucleotides agree with TRDD3. The germline V gene encodes CDR1 GEAIGNYY and CDR2 EKD. J lost 5 bases, V lost 2 bases, and 16 bases had no gene match. The CDR3 consists of 18 residues. CDR3 protein: CACDRVPTGGFDLDKLIF. CDR3 coding DNA: TGTGCCTGTGACAGAGTCCCCACTGGGGGATTTGACTTGGATAAACTCATCTTT.

This clone was picked up a small number of times. This likely reflects a read error, since a far larger clone is one base away. The sample has other DNA sequences that encode this CDR3 too. CDR3 DNA sequence: TGTGCCTGTGACACCATGAGTCTGGGGGATACAGAGTACACCGATAAACTCATCTTT. It yields the protein CACDTMSLGDTEYTDKLIF. The V call is TRDV2, the J call TRDJ1; 11 positions match TRDD3. Germline lookup yields CDR1 GEAIGNYY and CDR2 EKD. This CDR3 is 19 amino acids long. With 0 bases clipped from V and 0 bases from J, the junction kept 11 bases outside the gene matches.